This T cell receptor (beta chain) was captured in a study of T cells in Graves' hyperthyroidism and ophthalmopathy. Study background: The blood sample was taken at first diagnosis, before treatment began.

Amplification of TCR beta CDR3 regions used RNA as the template. The TCR CDR3 first-round RT-PCR relied on the HTBI primer set. TCRdb re-derived calls from the multiplex PCR reads in MiXCR, one entry per CDR3 protein. The sample records 660,000 or so distinct CDR3 sequences, about 20% being singletons. V was trimmed by 2 bases and J by 4 bases, leaving 12 bases between them. This CDR3 spans 13 amino acids. The germline V gene encodes CDR1 SQVTM and CDR2 ANQGSEA. More than 8 ml fresh peripheral blood yielded the PBMCs. The chain links TRBV29-1 to TRBJ2-7; D assignment may be TRBD1 or TRBD2 (6 bases each). The receptor was isolated from a man under 40 with Graves' ophthalmopathy. Sequencing used blood. The DNA of the CDR3 is TGCAGCGTTGAATCGGGGGCCGGGTACGAGCAGTACTTC. Protein sequence: CSVESGAGYEQYF.